This T cell receptor beta chain was profiled in a study of CD8 T cells in ankylosing spondylitis. Study-level findings and limits: Researchers reportedly found disease-linked clones significantly enriched in matched ankylosing spondylitis synovial fluid.

This clonotype was seen many times. What it binds is not known. Quantitative 5'-RACE with molecular barcodes generated TCR beta libraries. TCRdb re-called the 5' RACE reads with MiXCR, one entry per CDR3 protein. The top ten hold 1.1% of the sample, which has about 360,000 distinct CDR3 sequences, approximately 14% seen once. This TCR came from a male donor with ankylosing spondylitis or in good health (not recorded which). Sequences were obtained from blood, either unsorted or a sorted T cell fraction (not recorded which).

Here the CDR3 DNA reads TGTGCCAGCTCACCATTAGGACTGGTCTACAATGAGCAGTTCTTC. Its protein is CASSPLGLVYNEQFF. The chain recombines TRBV18 with TRBJ2-1; tentatively, D is TRBD2 (5 bases). From germline, CDR1 is KGHSH and CDR2 LQKENI. The CDR3 totals 15 residues. Trimming removed 2 bases from V and 3 bases from J, with 11 bases in between.